Following are 5 T cell receptor beta chains from one sample sequenced in a study of cytomegalovirus exposure and HLA in healthy donors. Both 60 Vbeta primers and 13 Jbeta primers went into the PCR. Some clones are missing from TCRdb's copy, which holds only in-frame ones; the method was immunoSEQ multiplex PCR. The table records 45,000 to 65,000 clones, 70% to 85% of them present only once. Sequences were obtained from PBMCs. These receptors were taken from a woman aged 40 to 50 in good health and CMV-seropositive.

The chain couples TRBV19 to TRBJ1-2; 7 nucleotides agree with TRBD1. This CDR3 has 16 residues. Germline CDR1 and CDR2: LNHDA and SQIVND (reference sequence). Losses at the gene ends were 4 bases for V and 7 bases for J; bases not matched to a gene: 15. CDR3 nucleotides: TGTGCCAGTAGTAGCTCCGGGACAGACCAACGAAGTGGCTACACCTTC. Amino acid sequence: CASSSSGTDQRSGYTF.

V is TRBV6-1 and J is TRBJ2-3; D is uncertain. This CDR3 contains 14 residues. With 2 bases removed from V and 2 bases from J, the gap between germline ends came to 8 bases. CDR1 and CDR2 (germline): MNHNS, SASEGT. CDR3 residues: CASSESRPTDTQYF. In nucleotides, the CDR3 is TGTGCCAGCAGTGAATCTAGGCCCACAGATACGCAGTATTTT.

The chain combines TRBV30 with TRBJ1-2; no reliable D call. Germline V lookup: CDR1 GTSNPN, CDR2 SVGIG (reference sequence). The V end was cut by 0 bases, the J end by 0 bases, with 8 bases between. This CDR3 is built from 14 residues. CDR3 in DNA: TGTGCCTGGAGTGTAGGAGATCCTAACTATGGCTACACCTTC. This encodes CAWSVGDPNYGYTF.

This clone was seen more than once but under ten times. The chain carries TRBV6-5 and TRBJ1-2, with D hard to call. V lost 2 bases and J lost 8, with 12 bases in between. Germline V lookup: CDR1 MNHEY, CDR2 SVGAGI. The CDR3 contains 13 residues. CDR3 protein: CASSYERVRGYTF. CDR3 coding DNA: TGTGCCAGCAGTTACGAGAGGGTGCGGGGCTACACCTTC.

The CDR3 nucleotides are TGCGCCAGCAGCCCTGAGGATGCACTCTATGGCTACACCTTC. Protein sequence: CASSPEDALYGYTF. This chain connects TRBV4-1 to TRBJ1-2; D ambiguous. The CDR3 runs to 14 residues. Trimming removed 4 bases at V and 4 bases at J, with 13 bases between. The germline V gene has CDR1 MGHRA and CDR2 YSYEKL.